One and the same sample provided the 5 T cell receptor beta chains below, sequenced in a study of blood T cell repertoires in COVID-19. The repertoire was sequenced with immunoSEQ multiplex PCR; TCRdb's copy has only in-frame clones and lacks some. The data hold roughly 97,000 clones, with just under 85% observed a single time. Sequenced: peripheral blood. The receptors stem from a man aged 70-80 years with acute or convalescent COVID-19.

J is TRBJ1-2 and V is TRBV4-1, with 7 nucleotides matching TRBD1. In germline, CDR1 is MGHRA, CDR2 YSYEKL. V gave up 0 bases and J gave up 2 bases; unmatched junction bases: 9. The CDR3 spans 17 residues. The CDR3 loop is CASSQETGTVLNYGYTF. The CDR3 DNA follows: TGCGCCAGCAGCCAAGAAACCGGGACAGTTCTCAACTATGGCTACACCTTC.

V and J are TRBV5-1 and TRBJ2-7, with a possible D match to TRBD1 (6 bases). Germline lookup yields CDR1 SGHRS and CDR2 YFSETQ. The V end was cut by 4 bases, the J end by 1 base, with 12 bases between. CDR3 length: 14 amino acids. CDR3 sequence: CASSAADRSYEQYF. CDR3 bases: TGCGCCAGCAGCGCGGCCGACAGGTCCTACGAGCAGTACTTC. Combining the CDR3 with reference TRBV5-1 and TRBJ2-7 gives the whole variable domain KAGVTQTPRYLIKTRGQQVTLSCSPISGHRSVSWYQQTPGQGLQFLFEYFSETQRNKGNFPGRFSGRQFSNSRSEMNVSTLELGDSALYLCASSAADRSYEQYFGPGTRLTVT.

The chain uses TRBV19 and TRBJ1-5, with D possibly being TRBD1 (5 bases). Germline CDR1 LNHDA, CDR2 SQIVND (reference sequence). The V and J ends lost 0 bases and 4 bases respectively, with 10 bases between them. The CDR3 has 15 amino acids. As DNA, the CDR3 is TGTGCCAGTAGTATAGAAACAGGTATTAATCAGCCCCAGCATTTT. This gives the protein CASSIETGINQPQHF.

The CDR3 DNA sequence: TGTGCCTGGAGGACCGTGGACAGGCTAACCAATGAGCAGTTCTTC. It encodes CAWRTVDRLTNEQFF. The genes are TRBV30 and TRBJ2-1; 7 bases are a match to TRBD1. The ends lost 3 bases at V and 6 bases at J; junction bases unmatched: 11. Germline V gene sequence: CDR1 GTSNPN, CDR2 SVGIG (reference sequence). The length of the CDR3 is 15 residues.

The V and J genes are TRBV3-1 (or the pseudogene TRBV3-2) and TRBJ2-1; TRBD2 might be the D (6 bases). Germline loops: CDR1 LGHDT, CDR2 YNNKEL (reference sequence). The length of the CDR3 is 15 residues. The V and J ends lost 5 bases and 6 bases respectively, with 17 bases between them. The CDR3 loop reads CASSFSSAAANEQFF. The CDR3 DNA reads as TGTGCCAGCAGCTTTTCTAGCGCCGCCGCCAATGAGCAGTTCTTC.